Each of the 20 T cell receptor beta chains below was sequenced from the same sample in a study of shared clonotypes between healthy human individuals. Profiling relied on immunoSEQ multiplex PCR, and the TCRdb table lists in-frame clones only, not all of them. Among under 650,000 clones listed, almost 97% were seen once. Input material: naive CD4+ T cells sorted from blood. Stated subset: CD45RA+ positively selected. These TCRs come from a woman in her thirties in good health.

V usage is TRBV7-2 and J usage is TRBJ2-7; unclear D gene. This CDR3 contains 14 residues. Trimming removed 1 base at V and 2 bases at J, with 9 bases between. CDR1 is SGHTA, CDR2 FQGNSA, per germline. The CDR3 spells CASSLEVGPYEQYF. The CDR3 DNA follows: TGTGCCAGCAGCTTAGAAGTAGGGCCCTACGAGCAGTACTTC. The whole variable domain, filled in from reference TRBV7-2 and TRBJ2-7, reads GAGVSQSPSNKVTEKGKDVELRCDPISGHTALYWYRQSLGQGLEFLIYFQGNSAPDKSGLPSDRFSAERTGGSVSTLTIQRTQQEDSAVYLCASSLEVGPYEQYFGPGTRLTVT.

The chain links TRBV19 to TRBJ2-4; 11 nucleotides line up with TRBD1. This CDR3 is 16 amino acids long. After removal of 5 bases from V and 8 bases from J, the junction contained 11 bases not matched to a gene. CDR1 and CDR2 from the germline V gene are LNHDA and SQIVND (reference sequence). CDR3: CASSLNSGTGGDIQYF. The DNA for the CDR3 is TGTGCCAGTAGTTTAAACTCCGGGACAGGGGGTGACATTCAGTACTTC.

The gene calls are TRBV29-1 and TRBJ1-2; 10 bases line up with TRBD1. CDR1 is SQVTM, CDR2 ANQGSEA, per germline. V dropped 6 bases and J dropped 3; count of bases not matched to a gene: 1. This CDR3 is built from 12 residues. CDR3 in DNA: TGCAGCGTCGGACAGGGGGACTATGGCTACACCTTC. Its translation is CSVGQGDYGYTF.

The chain links TRBV11-1 to TRBJ2-5; a weak D match, TRBD2 (6 bases). This CDR3 comprises 18 residues. The germline V gene has CDR1 SGHAT and CDR2 FQDESV (reference sequence). V lost 2 bases and J 3 bases, leaving 22 bases between the germline ends. CDR3 amino acids: CASSLRERTLARKETQYF. The CDR3 bases are TGTGCCAGCAGCTTACGGGAGAGGACCTTAGCTAGGAAAGAGACCCAGTACTTC.

The V and J genes are TRBV6-1 and TRBJ2-7; D may be TRBD1 or TRBD2 (5 bases each). CDR3 length: 14 amino acids. The germline V and J ends were trimmed by 7 bases and 7 bases, with 20 bases remaining between them. The germline CDR1 and CDR2 sequences are MNHNS and SASEGT. The CDR3 DNA follows: TGTGCCAGCATTCCGCTAGCTCAAAGGGGAGAGCAGTACTTC. It specifies CASIPLAQRGEQYF.

Only one count was recorded for this clone. The sample contains more than one DNA sequence encoding this CDR3. The rearrangement uses TRBV5-1 and TRBJ2-7; 9 bases match TRBD2. The V and J ends lost 4 bases and 2 bases, in that order; junction bases with no gene match: 4. This CDR3 is 14 amino acids long. Per the germline V gene, CDR1 is SGHRS and CDR2 is YFSETQ. The CDR3 loop is CASSPGTSTYEQYF. The CDR3 DNA follows: TGCGCCAGCAGCCCCGGGACTAGCACCTACGAGCAGTACTTC. Full variable domain (remainder filled in from reference TRBV5-1 and TRBJ2-7): KAGVTQTPRYLIKTRGQQVTLSCSPISGHRSVSWYQQTPGQGLQFLFEYFSETQRNKGNFPGRFSGRQFSNSRSEMNVSTLELGDSALYLCASSPGTSTYEQYFGPGTRLTVT.

This clone was picked up a small number of times. The chain is built from TRBV27 and TRBJ1-5; the match to TRBD1 covers 7 bases. CDR3 length equals 15 residues. The germline V gene has CDR1 MNHEY and CDR2 SMNVEV (reference sequence). V trimming: 5 bases; J trimming: 4 bases; junction bases outside the gene matches: 8. CDR3 residues: CASSPSRGVNQPQHF. The CDR3 nucleotides read TGTGCCAGCAGTCCCTCCAGGGGGGTAAATCAGCCCCAGCATTTT.

V usage is TRBV29-1 and J usage is TRBJ2-5; D is unresolved. The CDR3 spans 12 residues. Trimming left V 2 bases short and J 1 base short, with 5 bases between. From germline, CDR1 is SQVTM and CDR2 ANQGSEA. CDR3 in amino acids: CSVEISQETQYF. CDR3 DNA: TGCAGCGTTGAAATTTCCCAAGAGACCCAGTACTTC.

The chain combines TRBV2 with TRBJ2-3; a possible D gene is TRBD2 (5 bases). Trimming took 4 bases from V and 6 from J, leaving 14 bases between them. Germline V gene sequence: CDR1 SNHLY, CDR2 FYNNEI. The CDR3 length is 14 residues. In DNA, the CDR3 is TGTGCCAGCAGTGTAATAGCCATAGCGGATACGCAGTATTTT. As protein: CASSVIAIADTQYF.

A word on this clone: The same CDR3 is also encoded by other DNA sequences in this sample. The chain combines TRBV29-1 with TRBJ1-1; D gene unclear. The germline gives CDR1 SQVTM, CDR2 ANQGSEA. CDR3 length: 13 amino acids. The V gene lost 3 bases and the J gene lost 2 bases, with 10 bases spanning the gap. CDR3 in amino acids: CSVDKGLNTEAFF. As DNA, the CDR3 is TGCAGCGTTGATAAGGGATTAAACACTGAAGCTTTCTTT.

The chain is built from TRBV27 and TRBJ2-1; the D is unclear. The CDR3 runs 16 residues. V was pared by 1 base and J by 3 bases, with 13 bases between. CDR1 MNHEY and CDR2 SMNVEV come from the germline V gene (reference sequence). CDR3 residues: CASSLLVSKDYNEQFF. The CDR3 DNA follows: TGTGCCAGCAGTTTATTAGTGAGTAAGGACTACAATGAGCAGTTCTTC.

The chain couples TRBV28 to TRBJ1-1, with D tentatively TRBD1 (5 bases). Trimming removed 7 bases at V and 5 bases at J, with 14 bases between. The CDR3 is 13 residues long. Germline V lookup: CDR1 MDHEN, CDR2 SYDVKM. As DNA, the CDR3 is TGTGCCAGCACCCCAAGTGGGGGGACTGAAGCTTTCTTT. Its protein product is CASTPSGGTEAFF.

The chain couples TRBV4-1 to TRBJ2-1; 8 positions match TRBD2. V lost 1 base, J lost 9 bases, and 14 bases stayed unmatched. The V gene's germline CDR1 is MGHRA and CDR2 YSYEKL. This CDR3 is built from 17 residues. The CDR3 region has the DNA TGCGCCAGCAGCCAAGGGGTATTGGCGGGAGGTCAGGCTGAGCAGTTCTTC. This sequence encodes CASSQGVLAGGQAEQFF.

The V and J genes are TRBV5-4 and TRBJ2-6; D remains unclear. CDR3 length equals 16 residues. Looked up from germline, CDR1 is SGHNT and CDR2 is YYREEE (reference sequence). The V end was cut by 4 bases, the J end by 3 bases, with 14 bases between. The chain's CDR3 is CASSRPGDFGANVLTF. CDR3 bases: TGTGCCAGCAGCCGACCTGGGGATTTTGGGGCCAACGTCCTGACTTTC.

The V and J genes are TRBV28 and TRBJ2-1; 9 bases are shared with TRBD1. V shed 7 bases and J 4 bases; nucleotides not matched to a gene: 8. This CDR3 has 15 amino acids. Germline values: CDR1 MDHEN, CDR2 SYDVKM. The CDR3 region has the DNA TGTGCCAGCACCAAACAGGGGGCCCTTTACAATGAGCAGTTCTTC. It specifies CASTKQGALYNEQFF.

The V gene is TRBV7-2, the J gene TRBJ2-5; D gene ambiguous. The CDR3 extends over 11 amino acids. Germline-derived CDR1 and CDR2 are SGHTA and FQGNSA. V lost 5 bases, J lost 7 bases, and 8 bases lay in between. DNA of the CDR3: TGTGCCAGCAGCGACGTTGTGACCCAGTACTTC. It specifies CASSDVVTQYF. The entire variable domain, with the rest obtained from reference TRBV7-2 and TRBJ2-5, is as follows: GAGVSQSPSNKVTEKGKDVELRCDPISGHTALYWYRQSLGQGLEFLIYFQGNSAPDKSGLPSDRFSAERTGGSVSTLTIQRTQQEDSAVYLCASSDVVTQYFGPGTRLLVL.

The CDR3 sequence: CASSLYGIQETQYF. The CDR3 DNA reads TGTGCCAGCAGCTTGTACGGAATCCAAGAGACCCAGTACTTC. This sequence joins TRBV5-5 and TRBJ2-5; D uncertain. Germline values: CDR1 SGHKS, CDR2 YYEKEE (reference sequence). CDR3 length equals 14 residues. The V end was cut by 1 base, the J end by 1 base, with 8 bases between. Supplemented by reference TRBV5-5 and TRBJ2-5, the full variable domain reads DAGVTQSPTHLIKTRGQQVTLRCSPISGHKSVSWYQQVLGQGPQFIFQYYEKEERGRGNFPDRFSARQFPNYSSELNVNALLLGDSALYLCASSLYGIQETQYFGPGTRLLVL.

J is TRBJ2-7 and V is TRBV6-1; 8 positions match TRBD1. The V gene end was trimmed by 7 bases and the J gene end by 0 bases; junction bases not matched to a gene: 8. This CDR3 has 15 amino acids. Germline CDR1 MNHNS, CDR2 SASEGT. The CDR3 spells CASIATGEVSYEQYF. The CDR3 DNA reads TGTGCCAGCATTGCGACAGGGGAGGTCTCCTACGAGCAGTACTTC.

The rearrangement joins TRBV27 to TRBJ1-1; a weak D match, TRBD1 (6 bases). Germline lookup yields CDR1 MNHEY and CDR2 SMNVEV (reference sequence). This CDR3 region has 15 residues. V gave up 5 bases and J gave up 0 bases, with 13 bases separating them. The CDR3 is CASSRPDRMNTEAFF. CDR3 bases: TGTGCCAGCAGTCGACCGGACAGAATGAACACTGAAGCTTTCTTT.

The chain carries TRBV4-2 and TRBJ2-5; no firm D call. The germline gives CDR1 LGHNA, CDR2 YNFKEQ. The V gene lost 0 bases and the J gene lost 3 bases, with 8 bases spanning the gap. The CDR3 has 14 residues. The CDR3, as DNA: TGTGCCAGCAGCCAAGATCATAGTAAAGAGACCCAGTACTTC. Protein product: CASSQDHSKETQYF.